The 16 T cell receptor beta chains below were found in one sample sequenced in a study of T cell responses to AZD1222 COVID-19 vaccine. Profiled with immunoSEQ multiplex PCR; TCRdb holds only in-frame clones, not every one. Of about 84,000 clones listed, about 85% are singletons. The starting material was peripheral blood, obtained on day 0 of AZD1222 vaccination. These receptors were obtained from an adult in good health.

The chain carries TRBV7-3 and TRBJ2-3; 8 nucleotides agree with TRBD2. The V gene end was trimmed by 4 bases and the J gene end by 4 bases; junction bases not matched to a gene: 13. The length of the CDR3 is 17 residues. CDR1 and CDR2 (germline): SGHTA, FQGTGA. Here the CDR3 reads CASSSTRREEAADTQYF. The CDR3, as DNA: TGTGCCAGCAGCTCCACCAGGCGGGAGGAAGCCGCAGATACGCAGTATTTT.

J is TRBJ2-1 and V is TRBV21-1; the table calls TRBD2, which could not be checked here. TRBV21-1 is assigned pseudogene status. CDR3 length: 16 amino acids. This chain's CDR3 is CAGRREAGSPYNEQFF. The CDR3 DNA follows: TGTGCCGGGCGGCGGGAGGCGGGTAGCCCCTACAATGAGCAGTTCTTC.

The J gene is TRBJ1-3, the V gene TRBV2; perhaps TRBD1 as D (5 bases). This CDR3 has 15 residues. The germline V gene encodes CDR1 SNHLY and CDR2 FYNNEI. V lost 7 bases and J lost 8, with 21 bases in between. CDR3 bases: TGTGCCAGCACCCTAGGGGCCCGTAATCCGGACACCATATATTTT. This sequence encodes CASTLGARNPDTIYF.

The J gene is TRBJ2-1, the V gene TRBV4-1; 7 nucleotides match TRBD2. Germline lookup yields CDR1 MGHRA and CDR2 YSYEKL. The J segment lost 5 bases and the V segment lost 4 bases, leaving 5 bases of the junction unmatched. The CDR3 has 14 amino acids. The CDR3 DNA is TGCGCCAGCAGCCGGAGCGGGATTGACAATGAGCAGTTCTTC. Translating it yields CASSRSGIDNEQFF.

Only a few counts were recorded for this clone. DNA for the CDR3: TGTGCCAGCAGTGCCTCCCTCATAGATGGCTACACCTTC. This encodes CASSASLIDGYTF. The chain couples TRBV9 to TRBJ1-2; D unresolved. With 5 bases removed from V and 6 bases from J, the gap between germline ends came to 14 bases. The CDR3 totals 13 residues. Germline V gene sequence: CDR1 SGDLS, CDR2 YYNGEE.

This chain links TRBV7-2 with TRBJ2-3; D unclear. Germline V gene sequence: CDR1 SGHTA, CDR2 FQGNSA. V was clipped by 5 bases and J by 6 bases, with 21 bases between them. CDR3 size: 16 residues. CDR3 sequence reads: CASSQPGSSLADTQYF. The CDR3 coding sequence is TGTGCCAGCAGCCAACCTGGGTCTAGTCTGGCCGATACGCAGTATTTT.

This chain's CDR3 is CASSEREVSGELFF. The CDR3 DNA reads as TGTGCCAGCAGTGAGCGGGAGGTCTCCGGGGAGCTGTTTTTT. The chain joins TRBV2 to TRBJ2-2, with 8 bases matching TRBD2. Germline V gene lookup returns CDR1 SNHLY and CDR2 FYNNEI. The junction had 3 bases not matched to a gene; V was cut back by 3 bases and J by 6 bases. CDR3 length equals 14 residues. Filled out from reference TRBV2 and TRBJ2-2, the complete variable domain reads EPEVTQTPSHQVTQMGQEVILRCVPISNHLYFYWYRQILGQKVEFLVSFYNNEISEKSEIFDDQFSVERPDGSNFTLKIRSTKLEDSAMYFCASSEREVSGELFFGEGSRLTVL.

The rearrangement links TRBV7-9 to TRBJ1-5; D remains ambiguous. V dropped 7 bases and J dropped 1 base, with 8 bases sitting between them. This CDR3 comprises 13 residues. Germline V gives CDR1 SEHNR, CDR2 FQNEAQ (reference sequence). The CDR3 DNA follows: TGTGCCAGCACCAAGGACAGCAATCAGCCCCAGCATTTT. Residues: CASTKDSNQPQHF.

The chain links TRBV2 to TRBJ1-2; D perhaps matches TRBD1 (6 bases). Germline CDR1 and CDR2: SNHLY and FYNNEI. CDR3 length: 18 amino acids. Trimming cost V 6 bases and J 0 bases, with 23 bases left between them. CDR3 protein: CASSPVSPLGQSNYGYTF. CDR3 sequence (DNA): TGTGCCAGCAGCCCTGTCTCCCCCCTCGGACAGTCTAACTATGGCTACACCTTC. The full variable domain, in which reference TRBV2 and TRBJ1-2 provide the parts outside the CDR3, is EPEVTQTPSHQVTQMGQEVILRCVPISNHLYFYWYRQILGQKVEFLVSFYNNEISEKSEIFDDQFSVERPDGSNFTLKIRSTKLEDSAMYFCASSPVSPLGQSNYGYTFGSGTRLTVV.

The chain couples TRBV24-1 to TRBJ1-2; no reliable D call. This CDR3 contains 12 residues. Trimming took off 4 bases at V and 4 bases at J, with 6 bases between the two ends. CDR1 is KGHDR, CDR2 SFDVKD, per germline. CDR3 coding DNA: TGTGCCACCAGTGACGGGGTCTATGGCTACACCTTC. Protein: CATSDGVYGYTF.

The rearrangement joins TRBV4-1 to TRBJ1-3; possible D gene TRBD1, 6 bases. V was trimmed by 3 bases and J by 0 bases, leaving 18 bases between them. Germline V gene lookup returns CDR1 MGHRA and CDR2 YSYEKL. The CDR3 covers 18 residues. CDR3 sequence (DNA): TGCGCCAGCAGCCATGACCACAGGGAGTCCACCTCTGGAAACACCATATATTTT. Translated: CASSHDHRESTSGNTIYF.

This clone was found once. The chain employs TRBV5-8 and TRBJ2-7; D is tentatively TRBD1 or TRBD2 (5 bases each). Germline V gives CDR1 SGHTS, CDR2 YDEGEE. V lost 1 base, J lost 6 bases, and 17 bases lay in between. This CDR3 region has 15 residues. In DNA form, the CDR3 reads TGTGCCAGCAGCTTGACCGGGACGGGAAGCGGCGAGCAGTACTTC. This encodes CASSLTGTGSGEQYF.

V usage is TRBV2 and J usage is TRBJ1-3; D gene unclear. CDR1 and CDR2 from the germline V gene are SNHLY and FYNNEI. Trimming shortened V by 3 bases and J by 4 bases, and 7 bases separated the two germline ends. CDR3 length equals 13 residues. DNA of the CDR3: TGTGCCAGCAGTGACCCACAGGGAAACACCATATATTTT. The encoded protein is CASSDPQGNTIYF.

The rearrangement uses TRBV6-5 and TRBJ2-1, with 9 nucleotides matching TRBD1. The CDR3 spans 13 residues. V dropped 5 bases and J dropped 9; count of bases not matched to a gene: 5. Looked up from germline, CDR1 is MNHEY and CDR2 is SVGAGI. The CDR3 sequence is CASSPGQGGEQFF. Written as DNA, the CDR3 is TGTGCCAGCAGTCCGGGACAGGGCGGTGAGCAGTTCTTC.

This chain uses TRBV12-3 or TRBV12-4 with TRBJ2-5; 7 nucleotides match TRBD1. V shed 5 bases, J shed 4 bases, and the junction held 4 bases outside the gene matches. This CDR3 is built from 13 residues. CDR3 region: CASSTTGRETQYF. The CDR3 DNA follows: TGTGCCAGCAGTACGACAGGGAGAGAGACCCAGTACTTC.

This chain joins TRBV12-3 or TRBV12-4 and TRBJ1-1, with D uncertain. The CDR3 contains 12 residues. Trimming stripped 6 bases from V and 6 bases from J, with 11 bases between. CDR3 sequence: CASSRRTAEAFF. The CDR3 coding sequence is TGTGCCAGCAGCCGAAGGACCGCTGAAGCTTTCTTT.